One T cell receptor beta chain is described in this entry. Its antigen is currently unknown. The data were obtained in a study of shared clonotypes between healthy human individuals. Losses at the gene ends were 4 bases for V and 3 bases for J; bases not matched to a gene: 8. The germline gives CDR1 MGHRA, CDR2 YSYEKL. This CDR3 is built from 15 residues. Each subset's genomic DNA was split evenly across several immunoSEQ plates. The assay was immunoSEQ multiplex PCR, and TCRdb's table has in-frame clones only and misses some. The table includes roughly 2 million clones, approximately 95% detected once. Whole-study results and caveats: Several donors shared 5% to 5.5% of their naive CD4 clonotypes.

Sequencing was performed on naive CD4+ T cells sorted from blood. The subset was: CD45RA+ positively selected. The V and J genes are TRBV4-1 and TRBJ2-7; 8 bases line up with TRBD1. This TCR was sampled from a man between 18 and 35 years old in good health. CDR3 nucleotide sequence: TGCGCCAGCAGCCCGACAGGGGTCCCGTACTACGAGCAGTACTTC. Its translation is CASSPTGVPYYEQYF.